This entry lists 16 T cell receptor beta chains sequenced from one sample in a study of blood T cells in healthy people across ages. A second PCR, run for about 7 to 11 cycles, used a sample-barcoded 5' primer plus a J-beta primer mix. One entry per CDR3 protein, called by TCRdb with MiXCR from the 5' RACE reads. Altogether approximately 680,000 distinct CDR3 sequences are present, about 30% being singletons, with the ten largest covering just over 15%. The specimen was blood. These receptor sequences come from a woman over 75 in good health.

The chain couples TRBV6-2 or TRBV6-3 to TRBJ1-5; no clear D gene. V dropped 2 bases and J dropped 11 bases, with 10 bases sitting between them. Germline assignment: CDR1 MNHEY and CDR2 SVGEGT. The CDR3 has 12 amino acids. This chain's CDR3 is CASSYSRMTQHF. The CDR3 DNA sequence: TGTGCCAGCAGTTACAGTAGGATGACCCAGCATTTT.

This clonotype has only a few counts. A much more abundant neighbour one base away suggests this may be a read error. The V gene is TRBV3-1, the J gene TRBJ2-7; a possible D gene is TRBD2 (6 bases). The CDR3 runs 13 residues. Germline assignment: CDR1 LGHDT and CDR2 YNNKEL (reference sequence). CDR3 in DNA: TGTGCCGGCAGCCAAGATTGGAGGGGCGAGCAGTACTTC. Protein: CAGSQDWRGEQYF.

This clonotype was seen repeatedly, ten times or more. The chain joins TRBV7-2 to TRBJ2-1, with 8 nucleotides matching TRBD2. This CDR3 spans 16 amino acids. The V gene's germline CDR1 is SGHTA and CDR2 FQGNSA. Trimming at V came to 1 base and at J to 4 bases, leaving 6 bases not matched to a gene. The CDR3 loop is CASSLVPSGLYNEQFF. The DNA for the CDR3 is TGTGCCAGCAGCTTAGTTCCTAGCGGGCTATACAATGAGCAGTTCTTC.

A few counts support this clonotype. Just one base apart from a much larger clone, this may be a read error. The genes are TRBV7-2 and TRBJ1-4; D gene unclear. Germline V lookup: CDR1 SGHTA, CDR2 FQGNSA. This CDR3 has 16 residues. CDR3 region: CASSLSPRTTNEKLVF. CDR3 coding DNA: TGTGCCAGCAGCTTATCCCCTCGAACAACTAATGAAAAACTGGTTTTT.

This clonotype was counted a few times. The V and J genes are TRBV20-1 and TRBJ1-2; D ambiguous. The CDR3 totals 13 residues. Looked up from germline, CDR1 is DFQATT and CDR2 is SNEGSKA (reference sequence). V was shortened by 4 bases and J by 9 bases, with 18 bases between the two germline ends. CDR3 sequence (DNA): TGCAGTGCTAAGGGTCAGGATACCCGAAGCTACACCTTC. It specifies CSAKGQDTRSYTF.

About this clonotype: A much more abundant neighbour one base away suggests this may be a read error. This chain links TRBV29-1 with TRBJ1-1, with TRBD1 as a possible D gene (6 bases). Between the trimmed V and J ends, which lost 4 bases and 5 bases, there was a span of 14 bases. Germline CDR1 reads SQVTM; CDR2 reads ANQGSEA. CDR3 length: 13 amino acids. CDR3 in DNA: TGCAGCGTTGGCAAGACAGGAGATACTGAAGCTTTCTTT. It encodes CSVGKTGDTEAFF.

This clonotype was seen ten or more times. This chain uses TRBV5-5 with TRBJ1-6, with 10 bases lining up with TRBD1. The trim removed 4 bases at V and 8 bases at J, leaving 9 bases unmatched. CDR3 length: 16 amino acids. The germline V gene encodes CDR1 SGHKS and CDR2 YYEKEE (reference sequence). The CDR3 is CASSQGTGEAYSPLHF. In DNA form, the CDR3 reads TGTGCCAGCAGCCAAGGGACAGGGGAGGCCTATTCACCCCTCCACTTT.

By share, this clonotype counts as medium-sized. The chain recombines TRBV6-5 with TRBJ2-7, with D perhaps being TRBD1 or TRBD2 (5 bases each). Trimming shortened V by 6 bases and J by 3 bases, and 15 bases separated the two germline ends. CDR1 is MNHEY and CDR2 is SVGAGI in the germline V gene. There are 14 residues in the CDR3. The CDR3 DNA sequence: TGTGCCAGCAGCCCAGGGACGGCCGGCTACGAGCAGTACTTC. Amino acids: CASSPGTAGYEQYF.

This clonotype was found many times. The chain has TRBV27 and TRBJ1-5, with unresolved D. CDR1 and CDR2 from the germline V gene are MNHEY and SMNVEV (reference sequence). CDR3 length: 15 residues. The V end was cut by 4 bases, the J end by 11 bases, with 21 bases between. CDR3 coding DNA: TGTGCCAGCAGTTACAGCATTGAACAAATCACCTCCCAGCATTTT. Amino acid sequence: CASSYSIEQITSQHF.

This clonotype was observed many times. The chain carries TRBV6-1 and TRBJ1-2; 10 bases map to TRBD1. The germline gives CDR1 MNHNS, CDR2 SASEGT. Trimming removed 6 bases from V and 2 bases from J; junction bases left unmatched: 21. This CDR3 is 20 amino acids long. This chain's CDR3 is CASRPEGQGYSSSLNYGYTF. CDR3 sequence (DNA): TGTGCCAGCAGACCCGAGGGACAGGGGTATTCCTCAAGTCTAAACTATGGCTACACCTTC.

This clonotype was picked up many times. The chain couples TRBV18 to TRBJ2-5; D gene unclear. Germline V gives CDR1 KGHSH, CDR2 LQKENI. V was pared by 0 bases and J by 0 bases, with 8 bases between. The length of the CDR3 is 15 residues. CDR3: CASSPPLGDQETQYF. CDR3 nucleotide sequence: TGTGCCAGCTCACCACCCCTCGGAGACCAAGAGACCCAGTACTTC.

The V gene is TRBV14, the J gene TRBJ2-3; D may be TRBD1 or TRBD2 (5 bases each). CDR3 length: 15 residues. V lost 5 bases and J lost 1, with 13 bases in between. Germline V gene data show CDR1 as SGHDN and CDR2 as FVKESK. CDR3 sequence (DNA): TGTGCCAGCAGCAGGGACGGCATCCGCACAGATACGCAGTATTTT. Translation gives CASSRDGIRTDTQYF.

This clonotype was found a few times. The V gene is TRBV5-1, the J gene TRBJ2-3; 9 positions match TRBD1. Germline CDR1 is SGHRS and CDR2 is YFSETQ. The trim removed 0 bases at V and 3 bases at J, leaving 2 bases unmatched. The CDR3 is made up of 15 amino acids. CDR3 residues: CASSLVGTGTDTQYF. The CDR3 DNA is TGCGCCAGCAGCTTGGTTGGGACAGGGACAGATACGCAGTATTTT.

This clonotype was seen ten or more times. CDR3 sequence: CATSREFKETQYF. CDR3 nucleotides: TGTGCCACCAGCAGAGAGTTCAAAGAGACCCAGTACTTC. This chain links TRBV15 with TRBJ2-5, with D unclear. V was trimmed by 0 bases and J by 3 bases, leaving 5 bases between them. Germline loops: CDR1 LNHNV, CDR2 YYDKDF (reference sequence). The CDR3 spans 13 residues.

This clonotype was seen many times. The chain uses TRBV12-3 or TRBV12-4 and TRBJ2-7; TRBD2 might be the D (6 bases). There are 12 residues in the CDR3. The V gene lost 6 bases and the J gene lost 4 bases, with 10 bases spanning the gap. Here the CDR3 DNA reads TGTGCCAGCAGCTTTGGAGGGTACGAGCAGTACTTC. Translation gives CASSFGGYEQYF.

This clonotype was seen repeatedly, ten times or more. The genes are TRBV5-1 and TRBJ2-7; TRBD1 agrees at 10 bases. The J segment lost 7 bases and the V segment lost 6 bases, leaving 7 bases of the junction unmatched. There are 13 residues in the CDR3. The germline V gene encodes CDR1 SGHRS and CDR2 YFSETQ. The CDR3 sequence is CASNDRGQGEQYF. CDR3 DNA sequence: TGCGCCAGCAACGACAGGGGGCAAGGGGAGCAGTACTTC.